This TCR beta chain was recovered during a study of T cell responses to AZD1222 COVID-19 vaccine. With regard to this clone: The antigen remains unidentified.

Study-wide findings and caveats: AZD1222 recipients seropositive at baseline numbered only five to seven. Spike-specific TCR repertoires showed rising breadth and depth after two AZD1222 doses.

Measured with immunoSEQ multiplex PCR; TCRdb has only the in-frame clones, and not every one. The repertoire holds 200,000 to 250,000 clones, approximately 94% seen once, with over 1.5% in the top ten. J was trimmed by 3 bases and V by 0 bases; bases with no gene match: 4. This CDR3 is built from 15 residues. CDR1 is LGHDT, CDR2 YNNKEL, per germline (reference sequence). The V call is TRBV3-1 (or the pseudogene TRBV3-2), the J call TRBJ1-2; 7 nucleotides line up with TRBD1. The clonotype originates from an adult who received the MenACWY meningococcal vaccine as a control. The starting material was peripheral blood, obtained 28 days after the second dose of the MenACWY control vaccine. The CDR3 DNA reads as TGTGCCAGCAGCCAAGAGACAGGGAGGGACTATGGCTACACCTTC. Translated, it gives CASSQETGRDYGYTF.